A selection of T cell receptor beta chains follows, all from one sample in a study of T-cell memory formation after mild COVID-19. TCRdb re-called the 5' RACE reads with MiXCR, one entry per CDR3 protein. Among 220,000 or so distinct CDR3 sequences listed, more than 8% were seen once. Input material: PBMCs or a T cell subset sorted from them (not recorded which). These receptors all come from a man aged 18 to 30 who had mild COVID-19 (a few samples of this study predate the infection). Cell type and time point are not known. Each CDR3 is given with its conserved first and last residue. A D gene is named only where the DNA matches it firmly. The size of a clone is reported for some rows only, either as once, few or many, or as a class for expanded clones.

clone_size j_call d_call v_call cdr3_nt cdr3_aa
few TRBJ1-2 - TRBV4-3 TGCGCCAGCAGCCCAAAGGCCGGGGGCCCACAAACTAACTATGGCTACACCTTC CASSPKAGGPQTNYGYTF
- TRBJ2-3 - TRBV9 TGTGCCAGCAGCCGTTTATCGGTTTTTGGCACAGATACGCAGTATTTT CASSRLSVFGTDTQYF
many TRBJ2-3 - TRBV29-1 TGCAGCGTTGGGCGGGGAGGCACAGATACGCAGTATTTT CSVGRGGTDTQYF
few TRBJ1-2 - TRBV11-2 TGTGCCAGCAGCCCCAAGACAGGCAAGGCTATTAACTATGGCTACACCTTC CASSPKTGKAINYGYTF
few TRBJ2-1 TRBD2 TRBV4-2 TGTGCCAGCAGCCAAGATGTAGCGGGGAGGAATGAGCAGTTCTTC CASSQDVAGRNEQFF
- TRBJ2-5 - TRBV2 TGTGCCAGCCTAGGACAGCTCGCGGGCGAGACCCAGTGCTTC CASLGQLAGETQCF
many TRBJ2-3 TRBD2 TRBV9 TGTGCCAGCAGCTCTCCAAGCGGGGGGCGCACAGATACGCAGTATTTT CASSSPSGGRTDTQYF
- TRBJ2-5 - TRBV18 TGTGCCAGCTCACCACAAAAGGGGCTCCAAGAGACCCAGTACTTC CASSPQKGLQETQYF
many TRBJ2-1 - TRBV24-1 TGTGCCACCAGTGGCAATGCAGCTGTAGGGCAGTTCTTC CATSGNAAVGQFF
few TRBJ2-1 - TRBV5-1 TGCGCCAGCAGCTTGGGAGACCGGAGCTCCTACAATGAGCAGTTCTTC CASSLGDRSSYNEQFF
many TRBJ1-5 TRBD1 TRBV9 TGTGCCAGCAGCGCGGACAGGGTTAATCAGCCCCAGCATTTT CASSADRVNQPQHF
- TRBJ2-3 TRBD1 TRBV27 TGTGCCAGCAGTCCAGGGACAGGGCGAGGTCGTACGCAGTATTTT CASSPGTGRGRTQYF
- TRBJ1-2 TRBD1 TRBV12-3/TRBV12-4 TGTGCCAGCAGTCCATGGACAGGGGTTGACTACACCTTC CASSPWTGVDYTF
many TRBJ2-5 TRBD2 TRBV10-2 TGCGCCAGCAGTTTTAGCGGGGGAGAGACCCAGTACTTC CASSFSGGETQYF
- TRBJ2-1 TRBD2 TRBV4-2 TGTGCCAGCAGCCAAGTTGAGACTAGCGGGAAGAATGAGCAGTTCTTC CASSQVETSGKNEQFF
many TRBJ1-2 TRBD1 TRBV6-5 TGTGCCAGCAGGCCTCGGGACAGGGGTGGCTACACCTTC CASRPRDRGGYTF
many TRBJ2-7 - TRBV12-3/TRBV12-4 TGTGCCAGCAGCCTTCGACAGATCTACGAGCAGTACTTC CASSLRQIYEQYF
few TRBJ2-2 - TRBV5-1 TGCGCCAGCAGGGGCACCGCGAACACCGGGGAGCTGTTTTTT CASRGTANTGELFF
- TRBJ2-3 - TRBV10-3 TGTGCCATCAGTGCCCGGGGGACGGCGGGAGATACGCAGTATTTT CAISARGTAGDTQYF
few TRBJ1-2 - TRBV20-1 TGCAGTGCTAGTGGCGTTTATGGCTACACCTTC CSASGVYGYTF
- TRBJ1-2 - TRBV12-3/TRBV12-4 TGTGCCAGCAGTTTAAGAGGGGAAGGCTACACCTTC CASSLRGEGYTF
few TRBJ1-2 - TRBV18 TGTGCCAGCTCACCGGGGCCCCGAGGTGGCTACACCTTC CASSPGPRGGYTF
- TRBJ1-2 - TRBV6-5 TGTGCCAGCAGGGCAGTGGGTGGCTACACCTTC CASRAVGGYTF
once TRBJ1-4 - TRBV5-1 TGCGCCAGCAGCTTGGTCGGGCATACTAATGAAAAACTGTTTTTT CASSLVGHTNEKLFF
few TRBJ2-5 - TRBV5-4 TGTGCCAGCAGCGAGTCGGCAGGCTCCCAAGAGACCCAGTACTTC CASSESAGSQETQYF